These T cell receptor beta chains were read from a single sample in a study of cytomegalovirus exposure and HLA in healthy donors. Using immunoSEQ multiplex PCR, the repertoire was profiled, and TCRdb retains in-frame clones only, with some absent. This sample's table has 200,000 to 250,000 clones. The specimen sequenced was PBMCs. Source of these receptors: a girl aged 2-10 years in good health and CMV-seropositive. Each CDR3 is given with its conserved first and last residue. The D gene is left open where the match is weak.

NA	TRBV11-3	TRBJ1-1	CASSLVRGTEAFF	TGTGCCAGCAGCTTAGTCAGGGGCACTGAAGCTTTCTTT
TRBD1	TRBV6-1	TRBJ1-4	CASSTRDSLEKLFF	TGTGCCAGCAGTACCCGGGACAGCCTTGAAAAACTGTTTTTT
TRBD2	TRBV5-8	TRBJ2-5	CASSLLGRADQETQYF	TGTGCCAGCAGCTTACTCGGGAGGGCCGACCAAGAGACCCAGTACTTC
TRBD2	TRBV7-7	TRBJ2-7	CASSRGTSGSYEQYF	TGTGCTAGCAGCCGCGGGACTAGCGGGTCCTACGAGCAGTACTTC
NA	TRBV7-9	TRBJ1-4	CASSLSGDSGEKLFF	TGTGCCAGCAGCTTATCAGGGGATTCCGGTGAAAAACTGTTTTTT
NA	TRBV7-3	TRBJ2-3	CASSISGGTDTQYF	TGTGCCAGCAGCATTAGCGGCGGCACAGATACGCAGTATTTT
TRBD2	TRBV5-1	TRBJ2-5	CASSLSGRQETQYF	TGCGCCAGCAGCTTAAGCGGGAGACAAGAGACCCAGTACTTC
NA	TRBV5-5	TRBJ1-2	CASSFPTAGYTF	TGTGCCAGCAGCTTCCCGACAGCTGGTTACACCTTC
NA	TRBV7-9	TRBJ2-2	CASTGNDTGELFF	TGTGCCAGCACGGGGAACGACACCGGGGAGCTGTTTTTT
NA	TRBV25-1	TRBJ1-1	CASSDGGGREAFF	TGTGCCAGCAGTGACGGTGGAGGTCGTGAAGCTTTCTTT
TRBD1	TRBV27	TRBJ1-2	CASKRDQGGGYTF	TGTGCCAGCAAAAGGGACCAGGGGGGAGGCTACACCTTC
NA	TRBV19	TRBJ1-2	CASGQGRNYGYTF	TGTGCCAGTGGGCAGGGGCGAAACTATGGCTACACCTTC
NA	TRBV14	TRBJ1-2	CASSPGTSIYGYTF	TGTGCCAGCAGCCCCGGGACTAGTATTTATGGCTACACCTTC
TRBD1	TRBV5-1	TRBJ2-7	CASSPGQGPYEQYF	TGCGCCAGCAGCCCGGGACAGGGCCCCTACGAGCAGTACTTC
TRBD2	TRBV28	TRBJ2-1	CASKPGGGRANDEQFF	TGTGCCAGCAAACCGGGTGGCGGGAGGGCTAACGATGAGCAGTTCTTC
NA	TRBV2	TRBJ2-2	CASSEAVGWEAPPGELFF	TGTGCCAGCAGTGAAGCTGTGGGCTGGGAGGCGCCCCCCGGGGAGCTGTTTTTT
TRBD2	TRBV5-4	TRBJ2-5	CASSLEREGQTQYF	TGTGCCAGCAGCTTAGAGCGGGAGGGCCAGACCCAGTACTTC
NA	TRBV2	TRBJ2-3	CATRGGWDTQYF	TGTGCCACAAGGGGGGGGTGGGATACGCAGTATTTT
TRBD1	TRBV23-1	TRBJ2-1	CASSPSGTGAGPYNEQFF	TGCGCCAGCAGTCCCTCCGGGACAGGGGCCGGTCCTTACAATGAGCAGTTCTTC
TRBD2	TRBV6-1	TRBJ2-1	CASGGHEQFF	TGTGCCTCGGGAGGGCATGAGCAGTTCTTC
NA	TRBV19	TRBJ1-3	CASSIQGQSSGNTIYF	TGTGCCAGTAGTATACAGGGCCAGAGCTCTGGAAACACCATATATTTT
TRBD2	TRBV7-9	TRBJ2-5	CASSPSRGDSGSSETQYF	TGTGCCAGCAGCCCGAGTAGGGGGGATAGCGGGAGTTCAGAGACCCAGTACTTC
TRBD2	TRBV9	TRBJ2-1	CASSSPRTSPTYNEQFF	TGTGCCAGCAGCTCCCCCCGGACTAGCCCTACCTACAATGAGCAGTTCTTC
TRBD2	TRBV6-1	TRBJ2-1	CASSEGLAVYNEQFF	TGTGCCAGCAGCGAGGGTCTAGCGGTGTACAATGAGCAGTTCTTC
TRBD2	TRBV5-1	TRBJ2-1	CASSPGLDGNEQFF	TGCGCCAGCAGCCCTGGACTAGACGGCAATGAGCAGTTCTTC
NA	TRBV11-2	TRBJ1-3	CASSSGQSGNTIYF	TGTGCCAGCAGCTCAGGACAGTCTGGAAACACCATATATTTT